Presented here are 3 T cell receptor beta chains from one specimen sequenced in a study of blood T cells in healthy people across ages. A second PCR of 7 to 11 cycles used a sample-barcoded 5' primer and a J-beta primer mix. TCRdb re-called the 5' RACE reads with MiXCR, one entry per CDR3 protein. This sample carries 900,000 to 950,000 distinct CDR3 sequences, roughly 28% of them seen once, and the ten largest clones take roughly 10%. These data are also associated with another study on T cells of mothers and their children.

The specimen was blood. Source of these receptors: a woman between 35 and 50 years old in good health.

The chain has TRBV12-5 and TRBJ2-1; D remains ambiguous. The CDR3 has 13 amino acids. Germline V lookup: CDR1 LGHNT, CDR2 FRNRAP. The germline V and J ends were trimmed by 1 base and 7 bases, with 8 bases remaining between them. The CDR3 here is CASGLAIDNEQFF. Written as DNA, the CDR3 is TGTGCTAGTGGTTTGGCGATAGATAATGAGCAGTTCTTC. Variable domain in full (rest from reference TRBV12-5 and TRBJ2-1): DARVTQTPRHKVTEMGQEVTMRCQPILGHNTVFWYRQTMMQGLELLAYFRNRAPLDDSGMPKDRFSAEMPDATLATLKIQPSEPRDSAVYFCASGLAIDNEQFFGPGTRLTVL.

Note on this clonotype: This may arise from a read error, as a much more abundant clone is one base away. This rearrangement joins TRBV7-2 to TRBJ2-5; perhaps TRBD1 as D (5 bases). The germline gives CDR1 SGHTA, CDR2 FQGNSA. This CDR3 is built from 14 residues. CDR3 DNA: TGTGCCAGCAGCCCCAGAGCAGGGAAAGAGGCCCAGTACTTC. Translated, it gives CASSPRAGKEAQYF.

This clonotype came up many times. The chain has TRBV20-1 and TRBJ2-3; D is possibly TRBD1 (6 bases). CDR3 length equals 12 residues. CDR1 is DFQATT, CDR2 SNEGSKA, per germline (reference sequence). Trimming pared 6 bases from V and 6 bases from J, leaving 13 bases between. The CDR3 spells CSAEQGADTQYF. The CDR3 DNA sequence: TGCAGTGCGGAACAGGGAGCGGATACGCAGTATTTT.